This T cell receptor beta chain was sequenced during a study of T-cell memory formation after mild COVID-19. About the research overall: The two donors had largely donor-specific TCR clusters. Study results and limitations: Clones that contracted from day 15 to 85 were balanced CD4/CD8, while later expanders leaned CD4+. Contracting CD4+ clones were located mainly in CM and EM, and CD8+ clones in EMRA. Some clones that responded were present in memory (sampled pre-infection), which suggests cross-reactive memory joined.

As concerns this clonotype: The antigen is not known.

TCRdb reprocessed the 5' RACE reads with MiXCR, giving one entry per CDR3 protein. Of 110,000 or so distinct CDR3 sequences in the sample, over 15% were seen once. Sequencing was carried out using PBMCs or a T cell subset sorted from them (not recorded which). This receptor was obtained from a man between 18 and 29 years old who had mild COVID-19 (a few samples of this study predate the infection). Cell type and time point are not known.

CDR3 sequence reads: CASSQKGLARTDTQYF. The CDR3 DNA is TGCGCCAGCAGCCAAAAAGGACTAGCGAGAACAGATACGCAGTATTTT. The J gene is TRBJ2-3, the V gene TRBV4-3; TRBD2 matches 9 bases. V gave up 2 bases and J gave up 3 bases; unmatched junction bases: 6. This CDR3 is 16 amino acids long. Germline V gene data show CDR1 as LGHNA and CDR2 as YSLEER.